This T cell receptor beta chain was obtained from a study of early T cells in non-severe SARS-CoV-2 infection. TCRdb reprocessed the 5' RACE reads via MiXCR and lists one record per CDR3 protein. The sample lists about 64,000 distinct CDR3 sequences, around 11% occurring once. This clonotype was observed many times. The germline gives CDR1 SGHAT, CDR2 FQNNGV. The CDR3 is made up of 12 amino acids. With 8 bases removed from V and 4 bases from J, the gap between germline ends came to 12 bases. The chain combines TRBV11-2 with TRBJ2-7, with unresolved D. The TCR comes from an adult who was a healthcare worker with PCR-confirmed SARS-CoV-2 infection or an uninfected control (not recorded which). Sequenced material: whole blood, taken at baseline. The CDR3 nucleotides are TGTGCCAGCGGGAACCGACAATACGAGCAGTACTTC. This sequence encodes CASGNRQYEQYF.